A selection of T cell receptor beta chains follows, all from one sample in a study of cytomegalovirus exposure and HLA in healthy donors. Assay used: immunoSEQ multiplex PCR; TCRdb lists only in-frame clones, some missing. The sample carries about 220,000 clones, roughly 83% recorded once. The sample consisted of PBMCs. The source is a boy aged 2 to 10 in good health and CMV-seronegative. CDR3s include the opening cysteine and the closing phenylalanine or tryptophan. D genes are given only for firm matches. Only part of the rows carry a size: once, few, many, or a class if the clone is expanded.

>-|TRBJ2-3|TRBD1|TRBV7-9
TGTGCCAGCAGCCCTCGGACAGGGGGATACACAGATACGCAGTATTTT
CASSPRTGGYTDTQYF
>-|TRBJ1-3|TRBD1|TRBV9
TGTGCCAGCAGCGTAGCGGGACAGGGGACTGGAAACACCATATATTTT
CASSVAGQGTGNTIYF
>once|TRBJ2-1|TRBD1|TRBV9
TGTGCCAGCAGCACGGACAGGGCCAATGAGCAGTTCTTC
CASSTDRANEQFF
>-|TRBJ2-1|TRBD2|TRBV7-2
TGTGCCAGCAGCTTATTCCTAGCGGGAGGACACAATGAGCAGTTCTTC
CASSLFLAGGHNEQFF
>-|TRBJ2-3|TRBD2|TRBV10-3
TGTGCCATAAGGGAGGGACTAGCTACAGATACGCAGTATTTT
CAIREGLATDTQYF
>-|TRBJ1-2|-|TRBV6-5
TGTGCCAGCAGTTCAGTGAAGCTAGACTATGGCTACACCTTC
CASSSVKLDYGYTF
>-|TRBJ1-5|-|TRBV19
TGTGCCAGTAGTATATCACAGGCTACCAATCAGCCCCAGCATTTT
CASSISQATNQPQHF
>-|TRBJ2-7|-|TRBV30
TGTGCCTGGAGTGTACGGTCCTACGAGCAGTACTTC
CAWSVRSYEQYF
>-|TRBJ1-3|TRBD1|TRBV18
TGTGCCAGCTCACCCCTAGGGGGCCAACCTTACGACTCTGGAAACACCATATATTTT
CASSPLGGQPYDSGNTIYF
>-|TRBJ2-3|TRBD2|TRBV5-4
TGTGCCAGCAGCCCAGGGACTAGCGGGAGGGCAGATACGCAGTATTTT
CASSPGTSGRADTQYF
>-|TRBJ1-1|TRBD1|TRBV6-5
TGTGCCAGCAGTTACGACAGGGGGAACGTTGAAGCTTTCTTT
CASSYDRGNVEAFF
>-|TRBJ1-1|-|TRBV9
TGTGCCAGCAGCGTCACTGAAATGAACACTGAAGCTTTCTTT
CASSVTEMNTEAFF
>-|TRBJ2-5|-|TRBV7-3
TGTGCCAGCAGCCTAGGCGGGCATGGGGAGACCCAGTACTTC
CASSLGGHGETQYF
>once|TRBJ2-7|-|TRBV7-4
TGTGCCAGCAGCTCCCACCACCGGCTAGCTGAAGCCTACGAGCAGTACTTC
CASSSHHRLAEAYEQYF
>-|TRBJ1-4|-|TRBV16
TGTGCCAGCAGCCCAAGCGAGGGGGTTCGGGCAACTAATGAAAAACTGTTTTTT
CASSPSEGVRATNEKLFF
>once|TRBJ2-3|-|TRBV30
TGTGCCTGGAGTATCTCTAGCACAGATACGCAGTATTTT
CAWSISSTDTQYF
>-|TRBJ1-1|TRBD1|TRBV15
TGTGCCACCAGCAGAGAGGGGACAGGGAGGCCTGAAGCTTTCTTT
CATSREGTGRPEAFF
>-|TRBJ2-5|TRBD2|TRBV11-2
TGTGCCAGCAGCCTGGGCGGGGGGATCCAAGAGACCCAGTACTTC
CASSLGGGIQETQYF
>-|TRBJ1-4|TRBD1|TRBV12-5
TGTGCTAGTGGTTTAGGGACAGAAAATGAAAAACTGTTTTTT
CASGLGTENEKLFF
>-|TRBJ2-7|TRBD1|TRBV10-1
TGCGCCAGCAGCAGCCGGGACAGGGGGCCCTACGAGCAGTACTTC
CASSSRDRGPYEQYF
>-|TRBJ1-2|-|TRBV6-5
TGTGCCAGCAGTTACTCGGCAGGGATCTACGGCTACACCTTC
CASSYSAGIYGYTF
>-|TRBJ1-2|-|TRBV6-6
TGTGCCAGCAGTTACTCCGAGAGAGCGGATGGCTACACCTTC
CASSYSERADGYTF
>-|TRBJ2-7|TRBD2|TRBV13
TGTGCCAGCAGCCAGGGAGGGAACGAGCAGTACTTC
CASSQGGNEQYF
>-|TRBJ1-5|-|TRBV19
TGTGCCAGTAGTTATACGGGCAATCAGCCCCAGCATTTT
CASSYTGNQPQHF
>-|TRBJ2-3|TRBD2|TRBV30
TGTGCCTGGAGTGAAAGAGCGGGAGGTAGCACAGATACGCAGTATTTT
CAWSERAGGSTDTQYF
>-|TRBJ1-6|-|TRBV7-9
TGTGCCAGCAGCTTAGCATCCGGGTTTGGTTCACCCCTCCACTTT
CASSLASGFGSPLHF
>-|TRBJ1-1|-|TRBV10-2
TGCGCCAGCAGTGGACGGACAGACGCTGAAGCTTTCTTT
CASSGRTDAEAFF
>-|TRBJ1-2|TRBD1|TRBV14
TGTGCCAGCAGCCCGGACAGGGGAAATGGCTACACCTTC
CASSPDRGNGYTF